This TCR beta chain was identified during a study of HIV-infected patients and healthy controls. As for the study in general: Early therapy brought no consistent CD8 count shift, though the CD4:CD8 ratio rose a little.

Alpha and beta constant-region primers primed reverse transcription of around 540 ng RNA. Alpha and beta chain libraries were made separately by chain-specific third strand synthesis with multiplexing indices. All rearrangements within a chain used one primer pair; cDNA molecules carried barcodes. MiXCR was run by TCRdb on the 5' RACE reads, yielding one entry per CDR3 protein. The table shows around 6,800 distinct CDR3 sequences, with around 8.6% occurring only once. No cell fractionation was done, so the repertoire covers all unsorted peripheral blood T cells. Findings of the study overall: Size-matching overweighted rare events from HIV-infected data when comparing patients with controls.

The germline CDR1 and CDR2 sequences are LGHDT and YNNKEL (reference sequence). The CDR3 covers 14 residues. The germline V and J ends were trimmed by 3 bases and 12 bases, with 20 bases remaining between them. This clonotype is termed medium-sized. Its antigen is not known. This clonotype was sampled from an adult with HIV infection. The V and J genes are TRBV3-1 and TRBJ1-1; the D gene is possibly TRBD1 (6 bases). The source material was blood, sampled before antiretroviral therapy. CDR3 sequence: CASSQGTKGGRTFF. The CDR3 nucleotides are TGTGCCAGCAGCCAGGGCACTAAAGGGGGGCGAACTTTCTTT.